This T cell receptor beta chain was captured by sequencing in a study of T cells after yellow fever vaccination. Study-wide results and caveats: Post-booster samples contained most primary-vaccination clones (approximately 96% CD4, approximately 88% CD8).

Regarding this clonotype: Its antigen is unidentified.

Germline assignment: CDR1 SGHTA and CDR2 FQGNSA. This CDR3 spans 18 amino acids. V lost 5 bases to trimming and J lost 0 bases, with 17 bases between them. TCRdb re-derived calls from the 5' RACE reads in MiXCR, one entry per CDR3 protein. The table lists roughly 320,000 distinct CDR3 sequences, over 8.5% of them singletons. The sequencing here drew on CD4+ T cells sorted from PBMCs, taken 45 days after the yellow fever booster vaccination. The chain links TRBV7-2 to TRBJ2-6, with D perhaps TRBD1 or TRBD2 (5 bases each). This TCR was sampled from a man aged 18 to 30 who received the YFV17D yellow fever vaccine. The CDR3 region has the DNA TGTGCCAGCAGCAGCCCGGGACCAATTACCTCTGGGGCCAACGTCCTGACTTTC. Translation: CASSSPGPITSGANVLTF.